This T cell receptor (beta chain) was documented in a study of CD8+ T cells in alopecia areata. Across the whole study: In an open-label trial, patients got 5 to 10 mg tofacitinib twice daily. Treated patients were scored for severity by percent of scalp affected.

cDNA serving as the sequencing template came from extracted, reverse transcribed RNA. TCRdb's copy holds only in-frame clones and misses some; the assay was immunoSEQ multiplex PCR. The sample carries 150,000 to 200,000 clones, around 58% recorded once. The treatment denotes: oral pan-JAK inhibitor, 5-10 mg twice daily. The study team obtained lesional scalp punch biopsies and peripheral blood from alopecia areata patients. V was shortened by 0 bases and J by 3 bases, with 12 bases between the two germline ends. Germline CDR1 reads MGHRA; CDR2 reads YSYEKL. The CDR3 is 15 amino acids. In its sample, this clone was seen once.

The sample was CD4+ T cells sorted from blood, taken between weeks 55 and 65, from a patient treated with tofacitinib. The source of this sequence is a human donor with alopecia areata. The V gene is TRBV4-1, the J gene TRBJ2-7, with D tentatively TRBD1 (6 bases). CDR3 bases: TGCGCCAGCAGCCAAGATCCACAGGGAGTCTACGAGCAGTACTTC. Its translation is CASSQDPQGVYEQYF.